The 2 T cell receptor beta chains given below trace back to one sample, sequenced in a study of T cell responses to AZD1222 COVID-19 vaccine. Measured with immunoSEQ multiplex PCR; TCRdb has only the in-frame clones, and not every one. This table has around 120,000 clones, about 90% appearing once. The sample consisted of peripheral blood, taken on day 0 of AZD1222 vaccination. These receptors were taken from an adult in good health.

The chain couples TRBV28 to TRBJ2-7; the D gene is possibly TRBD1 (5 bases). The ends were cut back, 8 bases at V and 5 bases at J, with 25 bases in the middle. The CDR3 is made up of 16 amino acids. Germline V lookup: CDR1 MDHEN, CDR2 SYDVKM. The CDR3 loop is CASPPRRQGWSHEQYF. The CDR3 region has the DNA TGTGCCAGCCCCCCCCGGCGCCAGGGATGGTCCCACGAGCAGTACTTC. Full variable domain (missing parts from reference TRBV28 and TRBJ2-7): DVKVTQSSRYLVKRTGEKVFLECVQDMDHENMFWYRQDPGLGLRLIYFSYDVKMKEKGDIPEGYSVSREKKERFSLILESASTNQTSMYLCASPPRRQGWSHEQYFGPGTRLTVT.

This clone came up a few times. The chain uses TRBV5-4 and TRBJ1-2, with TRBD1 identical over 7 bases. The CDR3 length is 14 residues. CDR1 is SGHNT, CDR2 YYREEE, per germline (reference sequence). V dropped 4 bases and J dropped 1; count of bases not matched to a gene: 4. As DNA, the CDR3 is TGTGCCAGCAGCACGGGACAGCGTAACTATGGCTACACCTTC. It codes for CASSTGQRNYGYTF.